Below are 30 T cell receptor beta chains sequenced from a single sample in a study of neurological immune-mediated disorders. In TCRdb, the 5' RACE reads were re-called with MiXCR into one record per CDR3 protein. Here the sample spans around 16,000 distinct CDR3 sequences, about 20% being singletons. Sequencing was done on a sample of PBMCs. The source is a middle-aged man in good health.

This clonotype was seen many times. The chain combines TRBV27 with TRBJ2-3; perhaps D is TRBD1 or TRBD2 (5 bases each). The CDR3 length is 13 residues. V was pared by 6 bases and J by 10 bases, with 17 bases between. Germline assignment: CDR1 MNHEY and CDR2 SMNVEV (reference sequence). DNA of the CDR3: TGTGCCAGCAGGGACCTCGGGGCTAGGCCGCAGTATTTT. This encodes CASRDLGARPQYF.

This clonotype is categorized as medium-sized (0.01 to 0.1%). The chain has TRBV20-1 and TRBJ2-1; D remains ambiguous. Trimming took off 3 bases at V and 8 bases at J, with 8 bases between the two ends. CDR1 is DFQATT and CDR2 is SNEGSKA in the germline V gene (reference sequence). This CDR3 spans 11 amino acids. In nucleotides, the CDR3 is TGCAGTGCTAGCCGCTTAGATGAGCAGTTCTTC. Its translation is CSASRLDEQFF.

This clonotype is labeled as medium-sized. The rearrangement uses TRBV3-1 and TRBJ2-1; 10 bases agree with TRBD2. Germline-derived CDR1 and CDR2 are LGHDT and YNNKEL (reference sequence). J gave up 4 bases and V 1 base, and 7 bases lay outside the gene matches. The CDR3 covers 17 residues. In DNA form, the CDR3 reads TGTGCCAGCAGCCAAGGGCTAGCGGGAGCCTTATACAATGAGCAGTTCTTC. Encoded protein: CASSQGLAGALYNEQFF.

There are many counts of this clonotype. V and J are TRBV7-2 and TRBJ2-7, with 14 positions matching TRBD2. V lost 4 bases and J lost 4; bases outside the gene matches: 3. CDR3 length: 15 amino acids. Germline loops: CDR1 SGHTA, CDR2 FQGNSA. CDR3 protein: CASSSGLAGVYEQYF. CDR3 DNA: TGTGCCAGCAGCTCGGGACTAGCGGGAGTTTACGAGCAGTACTTC.

The table lists this clonotype with many counts. The V gene is TRBV6-2 or TRBV6-3, the J gene TRBJ2-1; 9 positions agree with TRBD2. The CDR3 contains 15 residues. Losses at the gene ends were 6 bases for V and 1 base for J; bases not matched to a gene: 4. The germline V gene has CDR1 MNHEY and CDR2 SVGEGT. CDR3 residues: CASRAGGTSYNEQFF. CDR3 sequence (DNA): TGTGCCAGCAGAGCGGGAGGAACTTCCTACAATGAGCAGTTCTTC.

The chain employs TRBV7-9 and TRBJ2-1; D ambiguous. CDR3 length equals 19 residues. Germline CDR1 and CDR2: SEHNR and FQNEAQ (reference sequence). V lost 4 bases and J 5 bases, leaving 27 bases between the germline ends. The CDR3 bases are TGTGCCAGCAGCTCCTCCCCCCTTGGTCGACGAGAAAAGAACAATGAGCAGTTCTTC. Protein: CASSSSPLGRREKNNEQFF.

The V and J genes are TRBV7-2 and TRBJ2-7; the D is unclear. Trimming removed 1 base from V and 3 bases from J, with 13 bases in between. The CDR3 has 15 amino acids. Germline-derived CDR1 and CDR2 are SGHTA and FQGNSA. The CDR3 DNA sequence: TGTGCCAGCAGCTTAGTAGGCGCTGGCGGCTACGAGCAGTACTTC. Translation: CASSLVGAGGYEQYF.

By share, this clonotype counts as medium-sized. The chain joins TRBV4-1 to TRBJ1-2; 10 nucleotides match TRBD1. V dropped 4 bases and J dropped 2; count of bases not matched to a gene: 7. The germline V gene encodes CDR1 MGHRA and CDR2 YSYEKL. The CDR3 runs 16 residues. The DNA of the CDR3 is TGCGCCAGCAGCCGTACTGGGACAGGGGAAAACTATGGCTACACCTTC. Translation: CASSRTGTGENYGYTF.

The sample holds many counts of this clonotype. The chain couples TRBV4-3 to TRBJ2-1, with D possibly TRBD1 on 6 matching bases. V was cut by 0 bases and J by 10 bases, with 25 bases left in between. The CDR3 spans 18 residues. In germline, CDR1 is LGHNA, CDR2 YSLEER. The CDR3 reads CASSQEAVGQSFPGEQFF. DNA for the CDR3: TGCGCCAGCAGCCAAGAGGCGGTTGGACAGTCTTTTCCCGGAGAGCAGTTCTTC.

In its sample, this clonotype was seen many times. The chain is built from TRBV18 and TRBJ2-3; 7 bases map to TRBD1. Germline V gives CDR1 KGHSH, CDR2 LQKENI. Trimming at V came to 5 bases and at J to 2 bases, leaving 13 bases not matched to a gene. CDR3 size: 17 residues. In DNA, the CDR3 is TGTGCCAGCTCATCATCACAGGGGCGAGAGAACACAGATACGCAGTATTTT. Protein sequence: CASSSSQGRENTDTQYF.

This clonotype was seen many times. The chain couples TRBV6-5 to TRBJ2-2, with TRBD1 as a possible D gene (6 bases). The V gene's germline CDR1 is MNHEY and CDR2 SVGAGI. Trimming left V 0 bases short and J 6 bases short, with 8 bases between. This CDR3 comprises 14 residues. This CDR3 is CASSYSQGPGELFF. Here the CDR3 DNA reads TGTGCCAGCAGTTACTCGCAGGGGCCCGGGGAGCTGTTTTTT.

This clonotype was observed at least ten times. This chain links TRBV19 with TRBJ2-1, with 10 nucleotides matching TRBD1. The CDR3 runs to 13 residues. Trimming at V came to 8 bases and at J to 8 bases, leaving 6 bases not matched to a gene. CDR1 is LNHDA and CDR2 is SQIVND in the germline V gene (reference sequence). CDR3 sequence (DNA): TGTGCCAGTTCGGACAGGGGGAAGGATGAGCAGTTCTTC. Its translation is CASSDRGKDEQFF.

There are many counts of this clonotype. V usage is TRBV20-1 and J usage is TRBJ1-6; D is unclear. The V end was cut by 0 bases, the J end by 1 base, with 4 bases between. Germline V gene lookup returns CDR1 DFQATT and CDR2 SNEGSKA (reference sequence). The CDR3 runs 14 residues. In DNA form, the CDR3 reads TGCAGTGCTAGAGATGCATCCTATAATTCACCCCTCCACTTT. Its translation: CSARDASYNSPLHF.

By sample fraction, this clonotype is medium-sized. V gene TRBV10-3 combines with J gene TRBJ2-2; D uncertain. Per germline, CDR1 ENHRY and CDR2 SYGVKD. Deletions cut 8 bases from V and 5 bases from J, with 6 bases between. This CDR3 is built from 11 residues. CDR3 sequence reads: CAIGKTGELFF. The CDR3 DNA reads as TGTGCCATCGGGAAAACCGGGGAGCTGTTTTTT.

This clonotype showed up many times. The chain is built from TRBV7-9 and TRBJ1-4; possible D gene TRBD1, 6 bases. CDR3 length equals 18 residues. Germline CDR1 reads SEHNR; CDR2 reads FQNEAQ (reference sequence). Trimming pared 1 base from V and 4 bases from J, leaving 19 bases between. The CDR3 coding sequence is TGTGCCAGCAGCTTAGGAGAGACAGGACTCCCGATTAATGAAAAACTGTTTTTT. Protein product: CASSLGETGLPINEKLFF.

J is TRBJ2-7 and V is TRBV4-2; D call uncertain. The CDR3 spans 14 residues. Germline V lookup: CDR1 LGHNA, CDR2 YNFKEQ. The ends were cut back, 0 bases at V and 1 base at J, with 7 bases in the middle. The CDR3 nucleotides read TGTGCCAGCAGCCAAGATAAACGTTCCTACGAGCAGTACTTC. This sequence encodes CASSQDKRSYEQYF.

V usage is TRBV12-3 or TRBV12-4 and J usage is TRBJ2-1; 11 bases are shared with TRBD2. Trimming cost V 6 bases and J 4 bases; bases outside gene matches: 5. The CDR3 covers 15 residues. The CDR3 nucleotides read TGTGCCAGCAGAGCTACTAGCGGGGGATACAATGAGCAGTTCTTC. It is translated as CASRATSGGYNEQFF.

The V gene is TRBV28, the J gene TRBJ2-7; D may be TRBD2 (5 bases). The length of the CDR3 is 15 residues. The V gene lost 5 bases and the J gene lost 4 bases, with 18 bases spanning the gap. Per the germline V gene, CDR1 is MDHEN and CDR2 is SYDVKM. The CDR3 loop reads CASSPLEGARYEQYF. The CDR3 nucleotides are TGTGCCAGCAGTCCTCTTGAGGGAGCCCGGTACGAGCAGTACTTC.

This clonotype appeared many times. The V gene is TRBV7-9, the J gene TRBJ2-1; 7 nucleotides line up with TRBD2. Trimming cost V 4 bases and J 4 bases; bases outside gene matches: 10. Germline loops: CDR1 SEHNR, CDR2 FQNEAQ (reference sequence). CDR3 size: 16 residues. The CDR3 region is CASSSAGVALYNEQFF. The CDR3 nucleotides are TGTGCCAGCAGCTCCGCGGGGGTAGCGCTATACAATGAGCAGTTCTTC.

CDR3 coding DNA: TGCGCCAGCAGCGGAGGGACAACCTCTGGGGCCAACGTCCTGACTTTC. This gives the protein CASSGGTTSGANVLTF. The genes are TRBV5-1 and TRBJ2-6; either TRBD1 or TRBD2 may fit D (6 bases each). V was cut by 4 bases and J by 0 bases, with 11 bases left in between. This CDR3 contains 16 residues. CDR1 and CDR2 from the germline V gene are SGHRS and YFSETQ.

By share of the sample, this clonotype is medium-sized. The CDR3 spells CASTRSQGHQPQHF. For the CDR3, the DNA is TGTGCCAGCACCAGGTCTCAGGGACATCAGCCCCAGCATTTT. This chain links TRBV6-5 with TRBJ1-5; a possible D gene is TRBD1 (5 bases). Germline values: CDR1 MNHEY, CDR2 SVGAGI. The CDR3 covers 14 residues. Trimming removed 7 bases at V and 5 bases at J, with 15 bases between.

This clonotype has at least ten counts. CDR3 residues: CASSGQGGVNTEAFF. CDR3 in DNA: TGTGCCAGCTCTGGACAGGGAGGGGTGAACACTGAAGCTTTCTTT. The V call is TRBV18, the J call TRBJ1-1; 8 bases match TRBD1. The J segment lost 0 bases and the V segment lost 6 bases, leaving 6 bases of the junction unmatched. The CDR3 is 15 amino acids. Germline V CDR1 and CDR2: KGHSH, LQKENI.

This chain uses TRBV5-5 with TRBJ2-1; TRBD2 aligns across 7 bases. Germline-derived CDR1 and CDR2 are SGHKS and YYEKEE (reference sequence). V trimming: 0 bases; J trimming: 0 bases; junction bases outside the gene matches: 3. The CDR3 sequence is 16 residues long. CDR3 nucleotide sequence: TGTGCCAGCAGCTTGGTGGGGGGGAGCTCCTACAATGAGCAGTTCTTC. Translating it yields CASSLVGGSSYNEQFF.

This clonotype was seen ten or more times. CDR3 DNA sequence: TGTGCCACCAGCAACCCAGAGCGGACTAGCGGAACCTACGAGCAGTACTTC. This encodes CATSNPERTSGTYEQYF. The chain is built from TRBV15 and TRBJ2-7, with TRBD2 matching 10 bases. Germline V gene data show CDR1 as LNHNV and CDR2 as YYDKDF (reference sequence). With 4 bases clipped from V and 2 bases from J, the junction kept 11 bases outside the gene matches. The CDR3 covers 17 residues.

This clonotype has a handful of counts. This sequence joins TRBV6-2 or TRBV6-3 and TRBJ2-3; no firm D call. The CDR3 consists of 13 residues. V gave up 8 bases and J gave up 4 bases, with 13 bases separating them. CDR1 and CDR2 (germline): MNHEY, SVGEGT. The CDR3 here is CASASQASDTQYF. CDR3 in DNA: TGTGCCAGCGCTTCTCAGGCTTCAGATACGCAGTATTTT.

The count of this clonotype is one. V gene TRBV5-1 combines with J gene TRBJ1-1; D gene uncertain. The V and J ends lost 0 bases and 6 bases respectively, with 9 bases between them. The length of the CDR3 is 13 residues. CDR1 is SGHRS and CDR2 is YFSETQ in the germline V gene. CDR3 sequence (DNA): TGCGCCAGCAGCTTGGCCTATGGTGCTGAAGCTTTCTTT. It specifies CASSLAYGAEAFF.

The rearrangement links TRBV3-1 to TRBJ2-1, with 7 positions matching TRBD1. Germline V gives CDR1 LGHDT, CDR2 YNNKEL (reference sequence). V trimming: 4 bases; J trimming: 10 bases; junction bases outside the gene matches: 4. CDR3 length: 12 amino acids. The CDR3 DNA is TGTGCCAGCAGCCCACAGGGGAACGAGCAGTTCTTC. Its translation: CASSPQGNEQFF.

This clonotype counts as medium-sized (0.01 to 0.1%). The J gene is TRBJ2-7, the V gene TRBV14; D is uncertain. The CDR3 contains 13 residues. With 2 bases removed from V and 7 bases from J, the gap between germline ends came to 12 bases. Germline lookup yields CDR1 SGHDN and CDR2 FVKESK. In DNA, the CDR3 is TGTGCCAGCAGCCAAAATCTGTTGGAAGAGCAGTACTTC. This codes for CASSQNLLEEQYF.

The sample holds many counts of this clonotype. The chain links TRBV20-1 to TRBJ1-5; a possible D gene is TRBD1 (5 bases). Germline V lookup: CDR1 DFQATT, CDR2 SNEGSKA (reference sequence). CDR3 size: 16 residues. V was cut by 3 bases and J by 2 bases, with 17 bases left in between. CDR3 bases: TGCAGTGCTAGGGGTCCAGGGAGTGGTCGCAATCAGCCCCAGCATTTT. Amino acid sequence: CSARGPGSGRNQPQHF.

This clonotype was seen many times. J is TRBJ1-1 and V is TRBV20-1; the D is unclear. The CDR3 runs to 11 residues. The ends were cut back, 3 bases at V and 0 bases at J, with 2 bases in the middle. Per the germline V gene, CDR1 is DFQATT and CDR2 is SNEGSKA (reference sequence). The CDR3 bases are TGCAGTGCTAGTTTGAACACTGAAGCTTTCTTT. This translates into CSASLNTEAFF.